A selection of T cell receptor beta chains follows, all from one sample in a study of CD8+ T cells in alopecia areata. Using immunoSEQ multiplex PCR, the repertoire was profiled, and TCRdb retains in-frame clones only, with some absent. The sample shows 110,000 to 150,000 clones, 58% of them seen only once. This specimen was CD4+ T cells sorted from blood, taken at week 0. These receptors were collected from a human donor with alopecia areata. CDR3s include the opening cysteine and the closing phenylalanine or tryptophan. A D gene is named only where the DNA matches it firmly. Size tells how often a clone was seen (once, few, many) or the class of an expanded clone, and some rows leave it out.

15,-,-,TRBV5-6,TRBJ1-3,TGTGCCAGCAGCTTGAACTTGGGCTCTGGAAACACCATATATTTT,CASSLNLGSGNTIYF
14,-,-,TRBV4-2,TRBJ1-3,TGTGCCAGCAGCCTTCTACAGGCTGGAAACACCATATATTTT,CASSLLQAGNTIYF
15,TRBD2,-,TRBV29-1,TRBJ2-1,TGCAGCGTTGAAGTTGGGATGACTAGCGGGGCTGAGCAGTTCTTC,CSVEVGMTSGAEQFF
15,TRBD1,few,TRBV30,TRBJ1-6,TGTGCCTGGAGTGGCCCGAGGGACAGGGTTTCACCCCTCCACTTT,CAWSGPRDRVSPLHF
13,-,-,TRBV29-1,TRBJ1-2,TGCAGCGCTTCAACAGGGAATCAATACGGCTACACCTTC,CSASTGNQYGYTF
12,-,-,TRBV29-1,TRBJ1-2,TGCAGCGTTCGTAAACAGGGATATGGCTACACCTTC,CSVRKQGYGYTF
15,TRBD1,-,TRBV2,TRBJ1-2,TGTGCCAGCAGTCAGGGGACAGGGGGCGCAGGTGGCTACACCTTC,CASSQGTGGAGGYTF
13,-,-,TRBV15,TRBJ2-2,TGTGCCACCAGCAGGGGATTGACCGGGGAGCTGTTTTTT,CATSRGLTGELFF
14,-,-,TRBV29-1,TRBJ1-2,TGCAGCGTTGAGTCGGGTTGGCAGGGAAGCGGCTACACCTTC,CSVESGWQGSGYTF
15,-,few,TRBV10-3,TRBJ2-1,TGTGCCATCAGTGAAGTTCGAGGGACCTACAATGAGCAGTTCTTC,CAISEVRGTYNEQFF
11,-,few,TRBV30,TRBJ2-5,TGTGCCTGGAGGGGTATGAAGACCCAGTACTTC,CAWRGMKTQYF
15,-,-,TRBV5-1,TRBJ2-7,TGCGCCAGCAGCCCCCAGAGTGGGTCCCAGGGCGAGCAGTACTTC,CASSPQSGSQGEQYF
14,-,-,TRBV30,TRBJ2-3,TGTGCCTGGACTCGGGACCGTTTCACAGATACGCAGTATTTT,CAWTRDRFTDTQYF
14,-,-,TRBV29-1,TRBJ2-2,TGCAGCGTTACCGGACAGTCGAACACCGGGGAGCTGTTTTTT,CSVTGQSNTGELFF
14,TRBD2,few,TRBV2,TRBJ2-1,TGTGCCAGCAGGCTAGCGGGGGGGGTCGATGAGCAGTTCTTC,CASRLAGGVDEQFF
13,-,-,TRBV27,TRBJ1-6,TGTGCCAGCAGTTTGTCGCGAAATTCACCCCTCCACTTT,CASSLSRNSPLHF
13,TRBD1,-,TRBV2,TRBJ2-7,TGTGCCAGCAGATCGGGACAGGTCTACGAGCAGTACTTC,CASRSGQVYEQYF
15,-,-,TRBV5-1,TRBJ2-7,TGCGCCAGCAGCTTGTCAGGGGAGAACTCCTACGAGCAGTACTTC,CASSLSGENSYEQYF
15,-,few,TRBV4-1,TRBJ2-7,TGCGCCAGCAGCCTTACGGCCCTAAGCTCCTACGAGCAGTACTTC,CASSLTALSSYEQYF
14,TRBD1,-,TRBV7-9,TRBJ1-6,TGTGCCAGCAGCTCCGACAGGGACAATTCACCCCTCCACTTT,CASSSDRDNSPLHF
13,-,-,TRBV18,TRBJ2-5,TGTGCCAGCTCACCACCTACACAAGAGACCCAGTACTTC,CASSPPTQETQYF
16,TRBD1,few,TRBV9,TRBJ2-7,TGTGCCAGCAGCGTAGGCCCCGGGACAGGTGGCTACGAGCAGTACTTC,CASSVGPGTGGYEQYF
14,TRBD1,-,TRBV27,TRBJ1-2,TGTGCCAGCAGTTCCCCGGGACAGGGGAATGGCTACACCTTC,CASSSPGQGNGYTF
15,TRBD1,-,TRBV7-2,TRBJ2-1,TGTGCCAGCAGCCGCGAAGGGGGCCCGTACAATGAGCAGTTCTTC,CASSREGGPYNEQFF
14,TRBD1,once,TRBV29-1,TRBJ1-6,TGCAGCGTCTGGACAGGGCGCGCGAATTCACCCCTCCACTTT,CSVWTGRANSPLHF
13,-,once,TRBV18,TRBJ2-3,TGTGCCAGCTCACCGTCCATCAGAGATACGCAGTATTTT,CASSPSIRDTQYF
19,TRBD2,few,TRBV9,TRBJ2-1,TGTGCCAGCAGCGTAGGGAGAAAACTAGCGGGGGGTTCCTACAATGAGCAGTTCTTC,CASSVGRKLAGGSYNEQFF
13,-,-,TRBV7-8,TRBJ2-5,TGTGCCAGCAGCGCCGTGGAGCAAGAGACCCAGTACTTC,CASSAVEQETQYF
17,TRBD2,-,TRBV29-1,TRBJ2-1,TGCAGCGTTGAAGGCTGGCTAGCGGGGGCCTCCTACAATGAGCAGTTCTTC,CSVEGWLAGASYNEQFF
12,-,few,TRBV11-2,TRBJ2-7,TGTGCCAGCAGCTTTGGCTCCTACGAGCAGTACTTC,CASSFGSYEQYF
16,-,few,TRBV7-8,TRBJ2-1,TGTGCCAGCAGCTTAGGTTCAGCGGGTGACTACAATGAGCAGTTCTTC,CASSLGSAGDYNEQFF
15,TRBD1,once,TRBV7-9,TRBJ1-1,TGTGCCAGCAGCGCGTCGACAGGGGTTAAGACTGAAGCTTTCTTT,CASSASTGVKTEAFF
15,-,-,TRBV5-1,TRBJ2-7,TGCGCCAGCAGCTTGCTTCCAGGGGGAGGGTACGAGCAGTACTTC,CASSLLPGGGYEQYF
17,-,-,TRBV18,TRBJ2-3,TGTGCCAGCTCACCACCAGGGGGGACACATGTAGCAGATACGCAGTATTTT,CASSPPGGTHVADTQYF
14,-,few,TRBV5-1,TRBJ1-5,TGCGCCAGCAGCTCCGGTATGGGAGGCCAGCCCCAGCATTTT,CASSSGMGGQPQHF
14,TRBD1,once,TRBV30,TRBJ2-1,TGTGCCTGGAGCAGGGGGCCTCTCAGGGGTGAGCAGTTCTTC,CAWSRGPLRGEQFF
16,-,-,TRBV5-1,TRBJ1-1,TGCGCCAGCAGCTTGGGGTCTGGGGGGCTGAACACTGAAGCTTTCTTT,CASSLGSGGLNTEAFF
13,-,-,TRBV7-9,TRBJ2-6,TGTGCCAGCAGCTCAGATGGGGCCAACGTCCTGACTTTC,CASSSDGANVLTF
14,TRBD1,-,TRBV30,TRBJ1-4,TGTGCCTGGAGGACCGGGACAGCTAATGAAAAACTGTTTTTT,CAWRTGTANEKLFF
17,TRBD2,-,TRBV7-2,TRBJ2-2,TGTGCCAGCAGCTTACCTTTGAGCGGGGCCAACACCGGGGAGCTGTTTTTT,CASSLPLSGANTGELFF
14,TRBD1,few,TRBV11-1,TRBJ2-7,TGTGCCAGCACCCCGTGGACAGGGACCTACGAGCAGTACTTC,CASTPWTGTYEQYF
15,-,-,TRBV6-5,TRBJ2-2,TGTGCCTCCAGGGTGGGCAGGACTAACACCGGGGAGCTGTTTTTT,CASRVGRTNTGELFF
14,TRBD1,-,TRBV5-6,TRBJ2-3,TGTGCCAGCAGCCACAGGGGTGGGACAGATACGCAGTATTTT,CASSHRGGTDTQYF
14,-,few,TRBV5-1,TRBJ1-2,TGCGCCAGCAGCTTGGCGGGCCAGCGTAATGGCTACACCTTC,CASSLAGQRNGYTF
12,-,-,TRBV29-1,TRBJ1-2,TGCAGCGTTGCGGGGCAGGACTATGGCTACACCTTC,CSVAGQDYGYTF
16,-,-,TRBV14,TRBJ2-1,TGTGCCAGCAGCCTCCAGGGGGGGGCCTCCTACAATGAGCAGTTCTTC,CASSLQGGASYNEQFF